These 13 T cell receptor beta chains originate from one sample sequenced in a study of blood T cell repertoires in COVID-19. Clones were sequenced by immunoSEQ multiplex PCR, and TCRdb holds only the in-frame ones, with some missing. In the table there are approximately 240,000 clones, 83% of which are singletons. The sequenced sample consisted of peripheral blood. The receptors were gathered from a woman under 40 with COVID-19, enrolled during active disease.

The V gene is TRBV10-3, the J gene TRBJ2-7; 9 positions match TRBD2. The CDR3 runs to 13 residues. The trim removed 7 bases at V and 5 bases at J, leaving 6 bases unmatched. In germline, CDR1 is ENHRY, CDR2 SYGVKD. As DNA, the CDR3 is TGTGCCATCATTCCGCGGGAGGGAAACGAGCAGTACTTC. Translated, it gives CAIIPREGNEQYF.

The chain employs TRBV30 and TRBJ1-2, with 10 bases lining up with TRBD1. V lost 5 bases to trimming and J lost 7 bases; unmatched junction nucleotides: 7. In germline, CDR1 is GTSNPN, CDR2 SVGIG (reference sequence). This CDR3 is built from 13 residues. CDR3 protein: CAWEDRGLGGYTF. In DNA form, the CDR3 reads TGTGCCTGGGAAGACAGGGGGCTTGGTGGCTACACCTTC.

The V call is TRBV19, the J call TRBJ2-5; 9 positions agree with TRBD2. Germline lookup yields CDR1 LNHDA and CDR2 SQIVND (reference sequence). The CDR3 length is 15 residues. The junction had 9 bases not matched to a gene; V was cut back by 6 bases and J by 4 bases. The CDR3 DNA sequence: TGTGCCAGTAGCGACGGGACTAGCCGGCTAGAGACCCAGTACTTC. Translation: CASSDGTSRLETQYF.

The chain uses TRBV5-1 and TRBJ2-3, with D possibly TRBD1 on 6 matching bases. V lost 6 bases and J 0 bases, leaving 14 bases between the germline ends. CDR3 length equals 15 residues. Germline-derived CDR1 and CDR2 are SGHRS and YFSETQ. This CDR3 is CASKTPGHSTDTQYF. The CDR3 DNA sequence: TGCGCCAGCAAGACACCGGGACACAGCACAGATACGCAGTATTTT. The whole variable domain, remainder taken from reference TRBV5-1 and TRBJ2-3, is KAGVTQTPRYLIKTRGQQVTLSCSPISGHRSVSWYQQTPGQGLQFLFEYFSETQRNKGNFPGRFSGRQFSNSRSEMNVSTLELGDSALYLCASKTPGHSTDTQYFGPGTRLTVL.

V usage is TRBV18 and J usage is TRBJ2-5; 8 bases align to TRBD2. The germline V gene has CDR1 KGHSH and CDR2 LQKENI. CDR3 length: 15 residues. The trim removed 1 base at V and 4 bases at J, leaving 5 bases unmatched. CDR3 bases: TGTGCCAGCTCACCACGAGCGGGAGTCTTAGAGACCCAGTACTTC. Translation gives CASSPRAGVLETQYF.

There are a few counts of this clone. The CDR3 DNA follows: TGTGCCAGCAGCTTGGGCCGGGACAGGGAGTACTTC. Amino acid sequence: CASSLGRDREYF. The rearrangement links TRBV5-4 to TRBJ2-7; the match to TRBD1 covers 9 bases. The J segment lost 11 bases and the V segment lost 0 bases, leaving 3 bases of the junction unmatched. Germline lookup yields CDR1 SGHNT and CDR2 YYREEE (reference sequence). The CDR3 totals 12 residues.

V is TRBV19 and J is TRBJ2-2; perhaps TRBD1 as D (7 bases). The CDR3 is made up of 15 amino acids. From germline, CDR1 is LNHDA and CDR2 SQIVND (reference sequence). The V gene lost 6 bases and the J gene lost 0 bases, with 11 bases spanning the gap. In DNA form, the CDR3 reads TGTGCCAGTAGGGCGGGACAGACGAACACCGGGGAGCTGTTTTTT. Its protein is CASRAGQTNTGELFF.

Worth noting for this clone: Other DNA sequences in this specimen translate into the identical CDR3. The rearrangement uses TRBV27 and TRBJ1-2, with a tentative D call TRBD1 (5 bases). CDR3 length: 13 amino acids. CDR1 MNHEY and CDR2 SMNVEV come from the germline V gene (reference sequence). V gave up 3 bases and J gave up 3 bases, with 8 bases separating them. The CDR3: CASSFGGDYGYTF. The CDR3 DNA reads TGTGCCAGCAGTTTCGGAGGGGACTATGGCTACACCTTC.

The rearrangement joins TRBV19 to TRBJ1-5, with 8 positions matching TRBD1. The CDR3 is 15 amino acids. Per germline, CDR1 LNHDA and CDR2 SQIVND (reference sequence). The trim removed 3 bases at V and 7 bases at J, leaving 8 bases unmatched. The CDR3 protein is CASSMGARGQQPQHF. The CDR3 coding sequence is TGTGCCAGTAGTATGGGGGCCAGGGGGCAACAGCCCCAGCATTTT.

The rearrangement links TRBV5-5 to TRBJ2-7; no clear D. Trimming removed 0 bases at V and 2 bases at J, with 15 bases between. CDR3 length: 16 residues. CDR1 and CDR2 (germline): SGHKS, YYEKEE (reference sequence). The chain's CDR3 is CASSLEAFSVTYEQYF. CDR3 DNA: TGTGCCAGCAGCTTGGAAGCATTTTCGGTCACCTACGAGCAGTACTTC.

This chain links TRBV9 with TRBJ2-2, with 8 positions matching TRBD1. Trimming took 4 bases from V and 6 from J; bases not matched to a gene: 8. The CDR3 length is 15 residues. CDR1 and CDR2 (germline): SGDLS, YYNGEE. This chain's CDR3 is CASSPRQGTAGELFF. As DNA, the CDR3 is TGTGCCAGCAGCCCCAGACAGGGGACGGCCGGGGAGCTGTTTTTT.

The rearrangement links TRBV19 to TRBJ1-1, with unresolved D. Trimming removed 0 bases at V and 11 bases at J, with 7 bases between. The CDR3 sequence is 11 residues long. CDR1 and CDR2 from the germline V gene are LNHDA and SQIVND (reference sequence). This CDR3 reads CASSIDLQAFF. CDR3 nucleotides: TGTGCCAGTAGTATAGATCTCCAGGCTTTCTTT.

With regard to this clone: This sample includes further DNA sequences coding for the same CDR3. The V gene is TRBV20-1, the J gene TRBJ2-1; D call uncertain. From germline, CDR1 is DFQATT and CDR2 SNEGSKA (reference sequence). The CDR3 has 10 residues. Trimming took off 6 bases at V and 2 bases at J, with 2 bases between the two ends. CDR3 sequence: CSAAYNEQFF. The DNA of the CDR3 is TGCAGTGCCGCCTACAATGAGCAGTTCTTC.